This T cell receptor beta chain was sequenced during a study of cytomegalovirus exposure and HLA in healthy donors. Study-wide results and caveats: Specificity for CMV antigens was confirmed in vitro for a few of the CMV-associated chains. CMV serostatus was the only immune exposure information that was available. Listed as cytomegalovirus-associated were 170 or so TCR beta chains.

As for this clone: Its antigen is currently unknown.

Each donor was nominally healthy when sampled (though unrecorded immune exposures were likely). The CDR3 length is 17 residues. The V end lost 2 bases, the J end lost 0 bases, and 17 bases lay between the germline ends. Germline V gene lookup returns CDR1 ENHRY and CDR2 SYGVKD. The PCR contained 60 Vbeta and 13 Jbeta primers. Profiled with immunoSEQ multiplex PCR; TCRdb holds only in-frame clones, not every one. The table has over 150,000 clones, 65% to 85% seen once. The sequence derives from a woman in her thirties or forties in good health and CMV-seropositive. The sample consisted of PBMCs. The genes are TRBV10-3 and TRBJ2-7; weak D call: TRBD2 (6 bases). The CDR3 protein is CAISESGGSGLSYEQYF. CDR3 nucleotide sequence: TGTGCCATCAGTGAGAGTGGGGGATCGGGACTCTCCTACGAGCAGTACTTC.